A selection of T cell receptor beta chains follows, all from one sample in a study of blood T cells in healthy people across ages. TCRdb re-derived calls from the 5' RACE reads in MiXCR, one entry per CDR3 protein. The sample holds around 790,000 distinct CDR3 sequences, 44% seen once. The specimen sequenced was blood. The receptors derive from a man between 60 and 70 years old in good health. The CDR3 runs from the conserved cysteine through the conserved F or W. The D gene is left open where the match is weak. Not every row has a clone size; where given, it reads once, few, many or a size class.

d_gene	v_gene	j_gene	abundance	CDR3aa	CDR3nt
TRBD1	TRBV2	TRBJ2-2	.	CASNGQGNTGELFF	TGTGCCAGCAACGGACAGGGGAACACCGGGGAGCTGTTTTTT
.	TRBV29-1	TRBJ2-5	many	CSVEDQMETQYF	TGCAGCGTTGAAGATCAGATGGAGACCCAGTACTTC
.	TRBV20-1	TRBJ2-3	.	CSASSGPDTQYF	TGCAGTGCTAGTAGTGGTCCAGATACGCAGTATTTT
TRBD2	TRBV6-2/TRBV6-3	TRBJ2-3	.	CASSSVPGLVDTQYF	TGTGCCAGCAGTTCCGTCCCGGGACTAGTAGATACGCAGTATTTT
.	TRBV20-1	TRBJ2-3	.	CSAPPVDSTDTQYF	TGCAGTGCCCCCCCTGTCGATAGCACAGATACGCAGTATTTT
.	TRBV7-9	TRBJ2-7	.	CASTMATKYEQYF	TGTGCCAGCACCATGGCTACCAAATACGAGCAGTACTTC
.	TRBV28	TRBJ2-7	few	CASSLMGRVYEQYF	TGTGCCAGCAGTTTAATGGGCAGGGTTTACGAGCAGTACTTC
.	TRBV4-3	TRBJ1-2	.	CASSQDGGAVVDGYTF	TGCGCCAGCAGCCAAGATGGAGGGGCAGTCGTTGATGGCTACACCTTC
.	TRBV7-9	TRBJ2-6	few	CASSLGWGSGANVLTF	TGTGCCAGCAGCCTAGGGTGGGGGTCTGGGGCCAACGTCCTGACTTTC
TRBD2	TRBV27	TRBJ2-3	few	CASSLDGLVQYF	TGTGCCAGCAGTTTAGACGGACTAGTTCAGTATTTT
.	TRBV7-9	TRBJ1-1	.	CASSYGSTEAFF	TGTGCCAGCAGCTATGGGAGCACTGAAGCTTTCTTT
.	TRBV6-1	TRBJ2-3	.	CASSPGGVTDTQYF	TGTGCCAGCAGTCCCGGGGGTGTCACAGATACGCAGTATTTT
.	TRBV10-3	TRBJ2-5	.	CATGEIYEQYF	TGTGCCACCGGCGAGATCTATGAGCAGTACTTC
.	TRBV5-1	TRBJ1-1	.	CASSLPQQMNTEAFF	TGCGCCAGCAGCTTGCCCCAACAGATGAACACTGAAGCTTTCTTT
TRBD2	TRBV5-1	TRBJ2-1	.	CASSLGGTSGNEQFF	TGCGCCAGCAGCTTAGGAGGGACTAGCGGGAATGAGCAGTTCTTC
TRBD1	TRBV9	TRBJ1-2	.	CASSSRQGGYGYTF	TGTGCCAGCAGCTCGAGACAGGGGGGCTATGGCTACACCTTC
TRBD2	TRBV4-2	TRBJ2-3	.	CASSQTSGSLVDTQYF	TGTGCCAGCAGCCAGACTAGCGGGAGCTTGGTAGATACGCAGTATTTT
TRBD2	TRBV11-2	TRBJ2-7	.	CASSATAGGPSEQYF	TGTGCCAGCAGCGCAACAGCGGGGGGGCCATCCGAGCAGTACTTC
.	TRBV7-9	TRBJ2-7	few	CASREGGSGYEQYF	TGTGCCAGCAGGGAGGGGGGATCCGGCTACGAGCAGTACTTC
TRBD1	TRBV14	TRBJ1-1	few	CASSPKRGPNSNTEAFF	TGTGCCAGCAGCCCAAAGAGGGGGCCAAATTCGAACACTGAAGCTTTCTTT
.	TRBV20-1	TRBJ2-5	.	CSAKLGKVSNEQYF	TGCAGTGCTAAGCTTGGTAAAGTCTCCAATGAGCAGTACTTC
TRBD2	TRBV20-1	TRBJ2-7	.	CSARGLAENYEQYF	TGCAGTGCTAGGGGACTAGCGGAGAACTACGAGCAGTACTTC
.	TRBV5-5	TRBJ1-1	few	CASSYLGQLNTEAFF	TGTGCCAGCAGCTATCTCGGACAGTTGAACACTGAAGCTTTCTTT
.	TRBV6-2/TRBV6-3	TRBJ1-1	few	CASSYRGHVGNTEAFF	TGTGCCAGCAGTTACCGAGGACACGTAGGAAACACTGAAGCTTTCTTT
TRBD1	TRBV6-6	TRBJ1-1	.	CASRAGTGGGGNTEAFF	TGTGCCAGCAGGGCCGGGACAGGGGGAGGCGGGAACACTGAAGCTTTCTTT
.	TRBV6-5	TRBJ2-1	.	CASSYTKSGTTDNEQFF	TGTGCCAGCAGTTACACGAAGTCCGGGACAACTGACAATGAGCAGTTCTTC
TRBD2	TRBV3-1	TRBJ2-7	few	CASSLGLAGVYEQYF	TGTGCCAGCAGCCTGGGACTAGCGGGGGTTTACGAGCAGTACTTC
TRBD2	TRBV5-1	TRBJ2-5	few	CASSLAAGGPETQYF	TGCGCCAGCAGCTTGGCCGCGGGGGGGCCGGAGACCCAGTACTTC
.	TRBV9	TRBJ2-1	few	CASSVSAGASYNEQFF	TGTGCCAGCAGCGTAAGTGCGGGGGCCTCCTACAATGAGCAGTTCTTC
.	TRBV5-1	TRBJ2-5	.	CASSLDLVVLETQYF	TGCGCCAGCAGCTTGGATCTAGTCGTGTTGGAGACCCAGTACTTC
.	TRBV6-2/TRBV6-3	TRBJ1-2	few	CASSYGEDYGYTF	TGTGCCAGCAGTTACGGGGAGGACTATGGCTACACCTTC
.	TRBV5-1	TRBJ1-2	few	CASSLSEQSGYGYTF	TGCGCCAGCAGCTTGTCTGAACAGTCGGGCTATGGCTACACCTTC
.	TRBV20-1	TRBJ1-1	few	CSARLTGSSEAFF	TGCAGTGCTCGTCTTACAGGGTCGTCTGAAGCTTTCTTT
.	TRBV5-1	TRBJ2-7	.	CASSYQRSYEQYF	TGCGCCAGCAGCTACCAGAGATCCTACGAGCAGTACTTC
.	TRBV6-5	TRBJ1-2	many	CASSTEYRQAYGYTF	TGTGCCAGCAGTACGGAATACCGACAGGCCTATGGCTACACCTTC
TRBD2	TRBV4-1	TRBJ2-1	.	CASSQEVAGGLYNEQFF	TGCGCCAGCAGCCAAGAGGTGGCGGGGGGACTTTACAATGAGCAGTTCTTC
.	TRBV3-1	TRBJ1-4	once	CASSQRRDNEKLFF	TGTGCCAGCAGCCAAAGGCGGGATAATGAAAAACTGTTTTTT
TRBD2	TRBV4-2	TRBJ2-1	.	CASSPTSGGRYEQFF	TGTGCCAGCAGCCCAACTAGCGGGGGGAGGTATGAGCAGTTCTTC
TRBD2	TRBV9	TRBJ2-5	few	CASSVGAGGLETQYF	TGTGCCAGCAGCGTAGGAGCGGGGGGGCTTGAGACCCAGTACTTC
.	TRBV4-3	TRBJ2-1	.	CASGQDRDSYNEQFF	TGCGCCAGCGGCCAAGATCGGGATTCCTACAATGAGCAGTTCTTC
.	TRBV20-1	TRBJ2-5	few	CSATQGGETQYF	TGCAGTGCCACCCAGGGGGGTGAGACCCAGTACTTC
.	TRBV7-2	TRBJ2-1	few	CASSLGGEWSEQFF	TGTGCCAGCAGCTTAGGAGGGGAATGGTCCGAGCAGTTCTTC
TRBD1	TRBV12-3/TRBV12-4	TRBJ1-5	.	CASRDRGSSPQHF	TGTGCCAGCAGGGACAGGGGGTCATCGCCCCAGCATTTT
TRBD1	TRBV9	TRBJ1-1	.	CASSEWQGGDTEAFF	TGTGCCAGCAGCGAGTGGCAGGGGGGGGACACTGAAGCTTTCTTT
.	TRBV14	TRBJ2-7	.	CASSHLDVRVEQYF	TGTGCCAGCAGCCATTTGGACGTAAGGGTCGAGCAGTACTTC
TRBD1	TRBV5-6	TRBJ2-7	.	CASSGWTGSSYEQYF	TGTGCCAGCAGCGGCTGGACAGGAAGCTCCTACGAGCAGTACTTC
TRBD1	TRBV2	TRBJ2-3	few	CASSTTLQGVGGTDTQYF	TGTGCCAGCAGTACGACCCTACAGGGGGTTGGCGGCACAGATACGCAGTATTTT
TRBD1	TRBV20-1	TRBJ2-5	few	CSASGQGKETQYF	TGCAGTGCTAGCGGACAGGGCAAAGAGACCCAGTACTTC
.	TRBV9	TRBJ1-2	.	CASSPSGPIKNGYTF	TGTGCCAGCAGCCCCTCGGGACCAATAAAAAATGGCTACACCTTC
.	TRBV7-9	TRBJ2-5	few	CASSLPASVGETQYF	TGTGCCAGCAGCTTACCAGCTAGTGTGGGGGAGACCCAGTACTTC
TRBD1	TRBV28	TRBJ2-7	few	CASSLDLGQGYEQYF	TGTGCCAGCAGTTTGGACCTAGGACAGGGCTACGAGCAGTACTTC